Listed below are T cell receptor beta chains from one sample, sequenced in a study of tumor-infiltrating lymphocytes in primary liver carcinoma. TCRdb analysed the multiplex PCR reads with MiXCR anew, one entry per CDR3 protein. The table includes tens of thousands of distinct CDR3 sequences, about two thirds detected once. Sequencing input: liver tumor tissue from sampling region 2. All receptors come from a middle-aged man with primary liver carcinoma and hepatitis B virus infection. Each CDR3 is given with its conserved first and last residue. A D gene is named only where the DNA matches it firmly. Expanded clones get a size class; other rows say once, few or many, or leave the size out.

V	D	size	J	length	CDR3	DNA
TRBV5-5	.	.	TRBJ2-3	15	CASSLEVLPTDTQYF	TGTGCCAGCAGCTTGGAAGTGCTACCCACAGATACGCAGTATTTT
TRBV28	.	.	TRBJ2-6	14	CAVGGLTGANVLTF	TGTGCCGTCGGGGGACTTACTGGGGCCAACGTCCTGACTTTC
TRBV4-1	.	.	TRBJ1-1	14	CASSQGLVADEAVF	TGCGCCAGCAGCCAAGGCCTAGTGGCGGATGAAGCTGTCTTC
TRBV7-9	.	few	TRBJ2-7	13	CASGGFRSFEQYF	TGTGCCAGCGGTGGTTTCAGGTCCTTCGAGCAGTACTTC
TRBV29-1	.	.	TRBJ2-1	12	CSARRGANEQFF	TGCAGCGCCCGGAGAGGGGCCAATGAGCAGTTCTTC
TRBV24-1	.	many	TRBJ2-5	15	CATSDYNNAGETQYF	TGTGCCACCAGTGATTATAACAACGCCGGGGAGACCCAGTACTTC
TRBV5-4	.	.	TRBJ2-5	12	CTSSLDKAVKYF	TGTACCAGCAGCTTGGACAAGGCAGTCAAATACTTC
TRBV7-9	.	few	TRBJ1-5	12	CASSAHFGPQHF	TGTGCTAGCAGCGCACATTTTGGGCCCCAGCATTTT
TRBV4-3	.	many	TRBJ1-6	16	CASSQAQTVDNSPLHF	TGCGCCAGCAGCCAAGCACAAACCGTCGATAATTCACCCCTCCACTTT
TRBV11-2	TRBD2	.	TRBJ2-2	16	CPSSHTSGVNTGELFF	TGTCCCAGTAGCCATACTAGCGGGGTAAACACCGGGGAGCTGTTTTTT
TRBV6-1	.	.	TRBJ2-1	15	CASRVGIWGYNEQFF	TGTGCCAGCAGAGTCGGGATATGGGGATACAATGAGCAGTTCTTC
TRBV4-3	TRBD2	few	TRBJ2-3	14	CASSPTSGTDTQYF	TGCGCCAGCAGCCCGACTAGCGGGACAGATACGCAGTATTTT
TRBV5-5	.	.	TRBJ2-3	15	CASIGTGTYTDTQYF	TGTGCCAGCATAGGGACCGGCACCTACACAGATACACAGTATTTT
TRBV11-2	.	.	TRBJ2-5	16	CASSQTPGEGKETRYF	TGTGCCAGCAGCCAAACTCCTGGTGAGGGGAAGGAGACCCGGTACTTC
TRBV11-2	TRBD1	.	TRBJ1-6	15	CASGLEWTGNSPPHF	TGTGCCAGCGGCCTAGAGTGGACAGGGAATTCACCCCCCCACTTT
TRBV12-3/TRBV12-4	TRBD1	.	TRBJ2-7	15	CATSLGTGGAGEQYF	TGTGCCACCAGTTTGGGGACAGGGGGAGCAGGCGAGCAGTACTTC
TRBV28	TRBD1	few	TRBJ1-1	14	CASSLGTGNTEAFF	TGTGCCAGCAGTTTGGGGACAGGGAACACTGAAGCTTTCTTT
TRBV5-4	TRBD2	many	TRBJ2-1	15	CASSLVGGGYNEQFF	TGTGCCAGCAGTCTCGTCGGGGGGGGTTACAATGAGCAGTTCTTC
TRBV28	.	.	TRBJ2-3	13	CASSFPYQGTQYF	TGTGCCAGCAGTTTCCCATACCAAGGTACGCAGTATTTT
TRBV4-1	.	.	TRBJ1-5	16	CASSQAFVEGNQLQHF	TGCGCCAGCAGCCAAGCTTTTGTGGAGGGCAATCAGCTCCAGCATTTT
TRBV6-6	TRBD1	.	TRBJ2-7	14	CASSYDRGGPVQYF	TGTGCCAGCAGTTACGACAGGGGGGGCCCCGTGCAGTACTTC
TRBV30	TRBD2	many	TRBJ2-1	17	CARPGGPKRSSYNEQFF	TGTGCCCGTCCGGGGGGACCTAAGCGGAGCTCCTACAATGAGCAGTTCTTC
TRBV5-1	TRBD2	few	TRBJ2-2	16	CASSLLTSGDTGELFF	TGCGCCAGCAGCTTGCTAACTAGCGGAGACACCGGGGAGCTGTTTTTT